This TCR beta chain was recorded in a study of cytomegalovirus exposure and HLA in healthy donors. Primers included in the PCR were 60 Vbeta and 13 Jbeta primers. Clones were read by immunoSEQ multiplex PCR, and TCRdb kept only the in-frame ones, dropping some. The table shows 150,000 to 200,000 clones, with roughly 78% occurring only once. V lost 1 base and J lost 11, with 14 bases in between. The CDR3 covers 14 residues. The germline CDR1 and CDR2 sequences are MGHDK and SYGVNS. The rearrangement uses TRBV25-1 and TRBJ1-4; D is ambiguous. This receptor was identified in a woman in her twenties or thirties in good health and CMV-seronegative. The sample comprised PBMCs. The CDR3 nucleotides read TGTGCCAGCAGTGAATCGGAGTCTCTTTTGAAACTGTTTTTT. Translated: CASSESESLLKLFF.